The present entry profiles one T cell receptor (beta chain) with its context. At one of its ends the junction is not consistent with the germline gene, which may arise from a read error. The sample belongs to a study of blood T cell repertoires in COVID-19. Study processing details: Nucleated cell counts were estimated from reference gene primer amplification. Data came from immunoSEQ multiplex PCR; TCRdb stores just in-frame clones and leaves some out. V and J calls and clone size are as listed in that table; D and trimming were resolved from the DNA. The top ten hold approximately 2.4% of the sample, which has roughly 410,000 clones, more than 75% seen once. Germline V CDR1 and CDR2: SGHRS, YFSETQ. CDR3 length: 11 residues.

The source material was peripheral blood. The sequence derives from an older woman with COVID-19, enrolled during active disease. V usage is TRBV5-1 and J usage is TRBJ1-1, with no clear D. The DNA for the CDR3 is TGCGCCAGCAACTTGGACTTTGAAGCTTTCTTT. Translated: CASNLDFEAFF. The whole variable domain, remainder taken from reference TRBV5-1 and TRBJ1-1, is KAGVTQTPRYLIKTRGQQVTLSCSPISGHRSVSWYQQTPGQGLQFLFEYFSETQRNKGNFPGRFSGRQFSNSRSEMNVSTLELGDSALYLCASNLDFEAFFGQGTRLTVV.